These 32 T cell receptor beta chains were all obtained from the same sample, sequenced in a study of blood T cell repertoires in COVID-19. Profiling relied on immunoSEQ multiplex PCR, and the TCRdb table lists in-frame clones only, not all of them. The table has 200,000 to 250,000 clones, 80% to 90% seen once. Sequencing was carried out using peripheral blood. All receptors come from a woman older than 75 with active or convalescent COVID-19.

This sequence joins TRBV11-3 and TRBJ2-7, with TRBD1 identical over 12 bases. The CDR3 spans 19 residues. Germline V lookup: CDR1 SGHNT, CDR2 YENEEA. The V gene end was trimmed by 5 bases and the J gene end by 9 bases; junction bases not matched to a gene: 23. The DNA of the CDR3 is TGTGCCAGCAGCCCCAGACCGGGACAGGGGGCCCTCCAAGTCAATAGGCAGTACTTC. Translating gives CASSPRPGQGALQVNRQYF.

The rearrangement joins TRBV6-4 to TRBJ1-6; weak D call: TRBD1 (6 bases). This CDR3 is built from 13 residues. Trimming pared 6 bases from V and 9 bases from J, leaving 12 bases between. Germline V lookup: CDR1 MRHNA, CDR2 SNTAGT. Here the CDR3 DNA reads TGTGCCAGCAGCGAGGACAGAGTTTCACCCCTCCACTTT. Its protein is CASSEDRVSPLHF.

The CDR3 loop reads CASSPSRIPYEQYF. CDR3 sequence (DNA): TGTGCCAGCAGCCCCTCTAGGATTCCCTACGAGCAGTACTTC. The J gene is TRBJ2-7, the V gene TRBV27; D is uncertain. Per germline, CDR1 MNHEY and CDR2 SMNVEV (reference sequence). The length of the CDR3 is 14 residues. Trimming left V 6 bases short and J 2 bases short, with 14 bases between.

The chain joins TRBV30 to TRBJ1-2, with TRBD1 as a possible D gene (6 bases). Per germline, CDR1 GTSNPN and CDR2 SVGIG (reference sequence). The CDR3 totals 12 residues. Trimming shortened V by 2 bases and J by 2 bases, and 6 bases separated the two germline ends. In nucleotides, the CDR3 is TGTGCCTGGAGTCAGGGGAACTATGGCTACACCTTC. It specifies CAWSQGNYGYTF.

The rearrangement joins TRBV7-6 to TRBJ2-5; 8 bases agree with TRBD1. The CDR3 runs 17 residues. Per the germline V gene, CDR1 is SGHVS and CDR2 is FNYEAQ. Germline trimming cut 1 base from V and 2 bases from J; bases unmatched to any gene: 9. CDR3 sequence: CASSLGGGTGGQETQYF. In DNA, the CDR3 is TGTGCCAGCAGCTTAGGGGGCGGGACAGGCGGTCAAGAGACCCAGTACTTC.

This clone appeared a single time. V usage is TRBV7-9 and J usage is TRBJ1-3; possibly TRBD1 for D (5 bases). CDR3 length: 15 residues. Per the germline V gene, CDR1 is SEHNR and CDR2 is FQNEAQ (reference sequence). Trimming took off 5 bases at V and 2 bases at J, with 13 bases between the two ends. The CDR3 region has the DNA TGTGCCAGCAGCCCGGGACTCCTGGCTGGAAACACCATATATTTT. It specifies CASSPGLLAGNTIYF.

This chain joins TRBV6-5 and TRBJ2-3; 9 bases agree with TRBD2. Trimming at V came to 0 bases and at J to 6 bases, leaving 4 bases not matched to a gene. CDR3 length: 15 amino acids. Germline loops: CDR1 MNHEY, CDR2 SVGAGI. CDR3 protein: CASSYSAGGWDTQYF. The CDR3 region has the DNA TGTGCCAGCAGTTACTCGGCGGGAGGGTGGGATACGCAGTATTTT.

The gene calls are TRBV2 and TRBJ2-3; TRBD1 agrees at 9 bases. Losses at the gene ends were 6 bases for V and 4 bases for J; bases not matched to a gene: 8. CDR1 and CDR2 from the germline V gene are SNHLY and FYNNEI. The CDR3 covers 15 residues. The CDR3 loop is CASRNPDRGADTQYF. CDR3 coding DNA: TGTGCCAGCAGGAACCCGGACAGGGGCGCAGATACGCAGTATTTT.

V gene TRBV30 combines with J gene TRBJ2-7; D remains ambiguous. This CDR3 has 11 amino acids. Germline assignment: CDR1 GTSNPN and CDR2 SVGIG (reference sequence). Trimming shortened V by 1 base and J by 5 bases, and 6 bases separated the two germline ends. CDR3 in DNA: TGTGCCTGGAGTGGATTAGACGAGCAGTACTTC. It translates to CAWSGLDEQYF.

The rearrangement uses TRBV5-4 and TRBJ1-4, with D uncertain. In germline, CDR1 is SGHNT, CDR2 YYREEE (reference sequence). The CDR3 totals 14 residues. V lost 3 bases and J 5 bases, leaving 11 bases between the germline ends. The CDR3 loop reads CASSSVGSNEKLFF. The CDR3 region has the DNA TGTGCCAGCAGCTCCGTGGGTAGCAATGAAAAACTGTTTTTT.

This clone was seen just once. The V and J genes are TRBV27 and TRBJ1-1, with D possibly being TRBD1 (5 bases). Germline CDR1 reads MNHEY; CDR2 reads SMNVEV (reference sequence). Trimming left V 5 bases short and J 4 bases short, with 14 bases between. CDR3 length: 14 amino acids. This chain's CDR3 is CASSRPGVGTEAFF. The CDR3 DNA reads TGTGCCAGCAGTCGGCCGGGGGTAGGCACTGAAGCTTTCTTT.

V usage is TRBV24-1 and J usage is TRBJ2-1; 10 bases agree with TRBD1. J lost 5 bases, V lost 4 bases, and 7 bases had no gene match. In germline, CDR1 is KGHDR, CDR2 SFDVKD. The length of the CDR3 is 16 residues. CDR3 loop: CATSDPWGQGNNEQFF. The CDR3 bases are TGTGCCACCAGTGACCCTTGGGGACAGGGGAACAATGAGCAGTTCTTC.

This chain uses TRBV2 with TRBJ2-7, with 7 bases that match TRBD2. The CDR3 extends over 14 amino acids. The germline CDR1 and CDR2 sequences are SNHLY and FYNNEI. Trimming at V came to 6 bases and at J to 4 bases, leaving 9 bases not matched to a gene. CDR3 in DNA: TGTGCCAGCAGGGTTGGAGCGGGAAATTACGAGCAGTACTTC. As protein: CASRVGAGNYEQYF.

The chain links TRBV2 to TRBJ1-2, with D perhaps TRBD1 (5 bases). This CDR3 is 13 amino acids long. Deletions cut 3 bases from V and 5 bases from J, with 10 bases between. The germline CDR1 and CDR2 sequences are SNHLY and FYNNEI. In DNA, the CDR3 is TGTGCCAGCAGTGAGTCAGGGTGGTATGGCTACACCTTC. It specifies CASSESGWYGYTF.

Only one count was recorded for this clone. The CDR3 nucleotides read TGTGCCAGCAGTGACACGACAGGGGAGAGTGGCTACACCTTC. Translating it yields CASSDTTGESGYTF. This chain links TRBV2 with TRBJ1-2; TRBD1 aligns across 8 bases. Trimming removed 3 bases from V and 7 bases from J; junction bases left unmatched: 7. The CDR3 contains 14 residues. Germline assignment: CDR1 SNHLY and CDR2 FYNNEI.

This clone showed up just a few times. This chain uses TRBV6-2 or TRBV6-3 with TRBJ2-3; 13 positions match TRBD2. The CDR3 has 15 residues. V lost 6 bases, J lost 4 bases, and 4 bases stayed unmatched. Germline CDR1 is MNHEY and CDR2 is SVGEGT. CDR3 amino acids: CASSQLAGGSDTQYF. CDR3 nucleotide sequence: TGTGCCAGCAGCCAACTAGCGGGGGGGTCAGATACGCAGTATTTT.

The genes are TRBV2 and TRBJ2-7, with D possibly being TRBD1 (5 bases). The CDR3 totals 15 residues. V gave up 7 bases and J gave up 6 bases, with 22 bases separating them. Per the germline V gene, CDR1 is SNHLY and CDR2 is FYNNEI. The chain's CDR3 is CASTGLGPPPGEQYF. The CDR3 DNA reads as TGTGCCAGCACAGGGTTGGGGCCCCCCCCCGGCGAGCAGTACTTC.

The chain uses TRBV5-1 and TRBJ1-6; D perhaps matches TRBD1 (6 bases). This CDR3 has 15 amino acids. CDR1 and CDR2 (germline): SGHRS, YFSETQ. V shed 0 bases and J shed 9 bases, with 13 bases lying between them. The CDR3 is CASSLEVRGGSPLHF. As DNA, the CDR3 is TGCGCCAGCAGCTTGGAAGTCAGGGGTGGTTCACCCCTCCACTTT. The variable domain in full, completed from reference TRBV5-1 and TRBJ1-6, reads KAGVTQTPRYLIKTRGQQVTLSCSPISGHRSVSWYQQTPGQGLQFLFEYFSETQRNKGNFPGRFSGRQFSNSRSEMNVSTLELGDSALYLCASSLEVRGGSPLHFGNGTRLTVT.

The rearrangement uses TRBV7-2 and TRBJ1-1; a possible D gene is TRBD1 (6 bases). The CDR3 has 14 residues. From germline, CDR1 is SGHTA and CDR2 FQGNSA. Trimming took off 1 base at V and 3 bases at J, with 9 bases between the two ends. CDR3 in DNA: TGTGCCAGCAGCTTAGTGTGGACAGACACTGAAGCTTTCTTT. This codes for CASSLVWTDTEAFF.

The V call is TRBV19, the J call TRBJ2-3; tentative D call: TRBD2 (5 bases). Germline V gene lookup returns CDR1 LNHDA and CDR2 SQIVND (reference sequence). The CDR3 is 20 residues long. Deletions cut 4 bases from V and 2 bases from J, with 28 bases between. Here the CDR3 reads CASSTPRTGMSVRTTDTQYF. DNA for the CDR3: TGTGCCAGTAGTACCCCAAGGACTGGCATGTCCGTAAGGACCACAGATACGCAGTATTTT.

This clone was observed a handful of times. CDR3 protein: CASSQQGARGSNQPQHF. DNA for the CDR3: TGTGCCAGCTCACAACAGGGGGCGAGGGGAAGCAATCAGCCCCAGCATTTT. V and J are TRBV18 and TRBJ1-5; 9 nucleotides align to TRBD1. This CDR3 contains 17 residues. J was trimmed by 1 base and V by 4 bases; bases with no gene match: 8. In germline, CDR1 is KGHSH, CDR2 LQKENI.

The sample holds a few counts of this clone. This chain connects TRBV9 to TRBJ1-3; D ambiguous. V shed 7 bases and J shed 10 bases, with 15 bases lying between them. CDR1 and CDR2 (germline): SGDLS, YYNGEE. The CDR3 has 12 residues. CDR3 DNA sequence: TGTGCCAGCGCCGTCCCTAGTAGGACCATATATTTT. It codes for CASAVPSRTIYF.

This sequence joins TRBV7-3 and TRBJ1-1, with no clear D. The CDR3 runs 12 residues. Germline lookup yields CDR1 SGHTA and CDR2 FQGTGA. V dropped 4 bases and J dropped 4 bases, with 7 bases sitting between them. Here the CDR3 DNA reads TGTGCCAGCAGCTCCCGGGGCACTGAAGCTTTCTTT. Translation gives CASSSRGTEAFF.

J is TRBJ2-3 and V is TRBV11-2; tentative D call: TRBD2 (6 bases). V was clipped by 5 bases and J by 6 bases, with 12 bases between them. The CDR3 length is 13 residues. Looked up from germline, CDR1 is SGHAT and CDR2 is FQNNGV. The CDR3 DNA follows: TGTGCCAGCAGCCCTCGACGGGGGGATACGCAGTATTTT. Its translation: CASSPRRGDTQYF. Supplemented by reference TRBV11-2 and TRBJ2-3, the full variable domain reads EAGVAQSPRYKIIEKRQSVAFWCNPISGHATLYWYQQILGQGPKLLIQFQNNGVVDDSQLPKDRFSAERLKGVDSTLKIQPAKLEDSAVYLCASSPRRGDTQYFGPGTRLTVL.

This chain uses TRBV5-4 with TRBJ2-5, with D maybe TRBD2 (7 bases). The V end lost 6 bases, the J end lost 3 bases, and 12 bases lay between the germline ends. Germline loops: CDR1 SGHNT, CDR2 YYREEE (reference sequence). The CDR3 extends over 13 amino acids. Here the CDR3 reads CASNRGAEETQYF. CDR3 nucleotide sequence: TGTGCCAGCAACCGGGGGGCAGAAGAGACCCAGTACTTC.

The V gene is TRBV18, the J gene TRBJ1-2; D is perhaps TRBD1 (5 bases). The CDR3 is 14 residues long. Looked up from germline, CDR1 is KGHSH and CDR2 is LQKENI. Trimming removed 5 bases at V and 4 bases at J, with 14 bases between. CDR3 nucleotide sequence: TGTGCCAGCTCATTCAGGGTCGCTGGCTATGGCTACACCTTC. Protein sequence: CASSFRVAGYGYTF.

The CDR3 sequence is CASSYSLGTNYGYTF. Here the CDR3 DNA reads TGTGCCAGCAGCTACAGCCTTGGCACGAACTATGGCTACACCTTC. The chain is built from TRBV11-2 and TRBJ1-2; unclear D gene. There are 15 residues in the CDR3. CDR1 and CDR2 (germline): SGHAT, FQNNGV. V shed 4 bases and J shed 2 bases, with 14 bases lying between them.

This sequence joins TRBV21-1 and TRBJ2-7; the tabulated D call, TRBD1, remains unverified against the DNA. TRBV21-1 is an annotated pseudogene. The CDR3 loop spans 15 amino acids. The DNA of the CDR3 is TGTGCCAGCAGAGGGAACAGGTGGTGGACCTACGAGCAGTACTTC. This sequence encodes CASRGNRWWTYEQYF.

This chain connects TRBV5-6 to TRBJ1-1; D gene ambiguous. Per germline, CDR1 SGHDT and CDR2 YYEEEE. This CDR3 has 14 amino acids. The V end lost 0 bases, the J end lost 5 bases, and 11 bases lay between the germline ends. CDR3 DNA sequence: TGTGCCAGCAGCTTGGGGGGAGGGTGGACTGAAGCTTTCTTT. It translates to CASSLGGGWTEAFF.

J is TRBJ2-1 and V is TRBV7-2; D unresolved. Trimming left V 3 bases short and J 6 bases short, with 6 bases between. The CDR3 has 12 amino acids. CDR1 SGHTA and CDR2 FQGNSA come from the germline V gene. This chain's CDR3 is CASSLWSNEQFF. The CDR3 DNA sequence: TGTGCCAGCAGCTTGTGGAGCAATGAGCAGTTCTTC. Complete variable domain (other parts from reference TRBV7-2 and TRBJ2-1): GAGVSQSPSNKVTEKGKDVELRCDPISGHTALYWYRQSLGQGLEFLIYFQGNSAPDKSGLPSDRFSAERTGGSVSTLTIQRTQQEDSAVYLCASSLWSNEQFFGPGTRLTVL.

The V gene is TRBV9, the J gene TRBJ2-3; TRBD2 agrees at 12 bases. Germline CDR1 SGDLS, CDR2 YYNGEE. CDR3 length: 15 residues. The V segment lost 3 bases and the J segment 3 bases; nucleotides outside the gene matches: 2. In DNA form, the CDR3 reads TGTGCCAGCAGCGCTAGCGGGAGGGTAACAGATACGCAGTATTTT. This codes for CASSASGRVTDTQYF.

The CDR3 bases are TGTGCCAGCTCACCTTTGACAGGACGCAATCAGCCCCAGCATTTT. Its protein product is CASSPLTGRNQPQHF. The chain uses TRBV18 and TRBJ1-5; tentatively, D is TRBD1 (6 bases). This CDR3 contains 15 residues. CDR1 is KGHSH and CDR2 is LQKENI in the germline V gene. The germline V and J ends were trimmed by 3 bases and 2 bases, with 11 bases remaining between them.